Listed below are T cell receptor beta chains from one sample, sequenced in a study of identical twins. TCRdb re-derived calls from the 5' RACE reads in MiXCR, one entry per CDR3 protein. The sample includes approximately 680,000 distinct CDR3 sequences, around 7.5% seen only once; the top ten take roughly 1.6%. These same data were also listed under a study on yellow fever vaccine responses in identical twins.

Sequencing was performed on PBMCs. The source of these receptors is a woman aged 18-29 years in good health. Both conserved end residues are part of each CDR3. D genes are given only for firm matches. Clone size is stated in some rows and not others, as once, few, many or a class when expanded.

d_gene: .; j_gene: TRBJ2-5; abundance: many; v_gene: TRBV5-1; CDR3aa: CASSSVVELGVQETQYF; CDR3nt: TGCGCCAGCAGCTCTGTCGTCGAATTAGGGGTCCAAGAGACCCAGTACTTC
d_gene: .; j_gene: TRBJ2-2; abundance: few; v_gene: TRBV20-1; CDR3aa: CSARETVNTGELFF; CDR3nt: TGCAGTGCTAGAGAGACAGTGAACACCGGGGAGCTGTTTTTT
d_gene: .; j_gene: TRBJ1-2; abundance: .; v_gene: TRBV15; CDR3aa: CATSRPGSFYGYTF; CDR3nt: TGTGCCACCAGCAGACCGGGCAGCTTCTATGGCTACACCTTC
d_gene: .; j_gene: TRBJ1-5; abundance: many; v_gene: TRBV7-9; CDR3aa: CASSFGPGDPNQPQHF; CDR3nt: TGTGCCAGCAGCTTTGGGCCGGGAGACCCAAATCAGCCCCAGCATTTT
d_gene: TRBD1; j_gene: TRBJ2-1; abundance: many; v_gene: TRBV7-2; CDR3aa: CASSLYRDRVGENEQFF; CDR3nt: TGTGCCAGCAGCTTATACCGGGACAGGGTGGGTGAAAATGAGCAGTTCTTC
d_gene: TRBD1; j_gene: TRBJ2-2; abundance: .; v_gene: TRBV28; CDR3aa: CASRAGTGKSGELFF; CDR3nt: TGTGCCAGCAGGGCCGGGACAGGGAAATCCGGGGAGCTGTTTTTT
d_gene: .; j_gene: TRBJ2-1; abundance: .; v_gene: TRBV28; CDR3aa: CASSGWDRVERGSSYNEQFF; CDR3nt: TGTGCCAGCAGTGGCTGGGACAGGGTGGAGCGGGGGAGCTCCTACAATGAGCAGTTCTTC
d_gene: TRBD1; j_gene: TRBJ1-1; abundance: few; v_gene: TRBV12-3/TRBV12-4; CDR3aa: CASSHTRDRVGTEAFF; CDR3nt: TGTGCCAGCAGCCATACCCGGGACAGGGTTGGCACTGAAGCTTTCTTT
d_gene: .; j_gene: TRBJ2-1; abundance: .; v_gene: TRBV12-3/TRBV12-4; CDR3aa: CASSFRTVLDVQFF; CDR3nt: TGTGCCAGCAGTTTCCGAACTGTACTGGATGTGCAGTTCTTC
d_gene: .; j_gene: TRBJ2-4; abundance: few; v_gene: TRBV12-3/TRBV12-4; CDR3aa: CASSLRSLRGIQYF; CDR3nt: TGTGCCAGCAGCCTCCGGAGTCTTCGGGGCATTCAGTACTTC
d_gene: TRBD1; j_gene: TRBJ2-7; abundance: .; v_gene: TRBV28; CDR3aa: CASSFGDRGKGYF; CDR3nt: TGTGCCAGCAGTTTTGGCGACAGGGGGAAGGGGTACTTC
d_gene: .; j_gene: TRBJ2-3; abundance: .; v_gene: TRBV5-1; CDR3aa: CASSYSGGGYTDTQYF; CDR3nt: TGCGCCAGCAGCTACTCCGGAGGAGGGTACACAGATACGCAGTATTTT
d_gene: TRBD1; j_gene: TRBJ1-4; abundance: few; v_gene: TRBV3-1; CDR3aa: CASTRGGQPNEKLFF; CDR3nt: TGTGCCAGCACCAGAGGGGGACAGCCAAATGAAAAACTGTTTTTT
d_gene: .; j_gene: TRBJ2-1; abundance: .; v_gene: TRBV20-1; CDR3aa: CSARDREDSYNEQFF; CDR3nt: TGCAGTGCTAGAGATCGGGAAGACTCCTACAATGAGCAGTTCTTC
d_gene: .; j_gene: TRBJ1-6; abundance: .; v_gene: TRBV28; CDR3aa: CASSLEAWGSPLHF; CDR3nt: TGTGCCAGCAGTTTGGAAGCATGGGGTTCACCCCTCCACTTT
d_gene: TRBD1; j_gene: TRBJ2-6; abundance: few; v_gene: TRBV15; CDR3aa: CATSRATGSSGANVLTF; CDR3nt: TGTGCCACCAGCAGAGCGACAGGGAGCTCTGGGGCCAACGTCCTGACTTTC
d_gene: .; j_gene: TRBJ1-1; abundance: .; v_gene: TRBV20-1; CDR3aa: CSARVQLNTEAFF; CDR3nt: TGCAGTGCTAGAGTCCAACTGAACACTGAAGCTTTCTTT
d_gene: TRBD2; j_gene: TRBJ2-7; abundance: many; v_gene: TRBV5-1; CDR3aa: CASSQPGLAGSSYEQYF; CDR3nt: TGCGCCAGCAGCCAACCGGGACTAGCGGGATCCTCCTACGAGCAGTACTTC
d_gene: TRBD2; j_gene: TRBJ2-6; abundance: .; v_gene: TRBV9; CDR3aa: CASSPGGGFRSGAIVLTF; CDR3nt: TGTGCCAGCAGCCCCGGGGGGGGATTTCGCTCTGGGGCCATCGTCCTGACTTTC
d_gene: TRBD1; j_gene: TRBJ2-3; abundance: few; v_gene: TRBV10-3; CDR3aa: CATRTGVADTQYF; CDR3nt: TGTGCCACAAGGACAGGGGTTGCAGATACGCAGTATTTT
d_gene: .; j_gene: TRBJ2-5; abundance: .; v_gene: TRBV2; CDR3aa: CASSETNQETQYF; CDR3nt: TGTGCCAGCAGTGAGACCAACCAAGAGACCCAGTACTTC
d_gene: .; j_gene: TRBJ1-1; abundance: .; v_gene: TRBV12-3/TRBV12-4; CDR3aa: CASRWTVGAEAFF; CDR3nt: TGTGCCAGCAGATGGACAGTTGGGGCTGAAGCTTTCTTT
d_gene: TRBD1; j_gene: TRBJ2-3; abundance: many; v_gene: TRBV12-3/TRBV12-4; CDR3aa: CASSRTGTDTQYF; CDR3nt: TGCGCCAGCAGCCGGACAGGGACAGATACGCAGTATTTT
d_gene: .; j_gene: TRBJ2-2; abundance: many; v_gene: TRBV10-3; CDR3aa: CATGGTLNTGELFF; CDR3nt: TGTGCCACCGGCGGGACACTGAACACCGGGGAGCTGTTTTTT
d_gene: .; j_gene: TRBJ1-1; abundance: few; v_gene: TRBV15; CDR3aa: CATSRPHEEAFF; CDR3nt: TGTGCCACCAGCAGACCTCACGAAGAAGCTTTCTTT
d_gene: .; j_gene: TRBJ2-3; abundance: .; v_gene: TRBV2; CDR3aa: CASSSPGGLGIRQYF; CDR3nt: TGTGCCAGCAGTTCCCCTGGAGGACTCGGCATACGGCAGTATTTT
d_gene: .; j_gene: TRBJ2-3; abundance: many; v_gene: TRBV12-3/TRBV12-4; CDR3aa: CASSLSRDTQYF; CDR3nt: TGTGCCAGCAGTTTATCAAGGGATACGCAGTATTTT
d_gene: TRBD2; j_gene: TRBJ2-2; abundance: .; v_gene: TRBV3-1; CDR3aa: CASSQVPRGVATGELFF; CDR3nt: TGTGCCAGCAGCCAAGTTCCGCGGGGGGTCGCCACCGGGGAGCTGTTTTTT
d_gene: .; j_gene: TRBJ2-3; abundance: many; v_gene: TRBV9; CDR3aa: CASSVVGGSTDTQYF; CDR3nt: TGTGCCAGCAGCGTAGTGGGCGGTAGCACAGATACGCAGTATTTT
d_gene: TRBD2; j_gene: TRBJ2-3; abundance: .; v_gene: TRBV4-2; CDR3aa: CASSQLSGGITDTQYF; CDR3nt: TGTGCCAGCAGCCAACTTAGCGGGGGAATCACAGATACGCAGTATTTT
d_gene: .; j_gene: TRBJ2-2; abundance: .; v_gene: TRBV7-2; CDR3aa: CASSFIRYSNTGELFF; CDR3nt: TGTGCCAGCAGCTTTATTAGATACTCAAACACCGGGGAGCTGTTTTTT
d_gene: .; j_gene: TRBJ2-5; abundance: many; v_gene: TRBV9; CDR3aa: CASSVAPGTSLFQETQYF; CDR3nt: TGTGCCAGCAGCGTAGCTCCTGGGACCTCCCTATTCCAAGAGACCCAGTACTTC
d_gene: .; j_gene: TRBJ2-2; abundance: many; v_gene: TRBV12-3/TRBV12-4; CDR3aa: CASTRGGGPNTGELFF; CDR3nt: TGTGCCAGCACCAGAGGAGGAGGACCGAACACCGGGGAGCTGTTTTTT
d_gene: .; j_gene: TRBJ2-1; abundance: few; v_gene: TRBV20-1; CDR3aa: CSAREWRENNEQFF; CDR3nt: TGCAGTGCTAGAGAGTGGAGGGAGAACAATGAGCAGTTCTTC
d_gene: .; j_gene: TRBJ2-2; abundance: few; v_gene: TRBV9; CDR3aa: CASMKRAGELFF; CDR3nt: TGTGCCAGCATGAAACGCGCCGGGGAGCTGTTTTTT
d_gene: TRBD2; j_gene: TRBJ2-1; abundance: few; v_gene: TRBV7-8; CDR3aa: CASSFRLGPLAGLYNEQFF; CDR3nt: TGTGCCAGCAGCTTTCGCCTGGGGCCCCTAGCGGGACTTTACAATGAGCAGTTCTTC
d_gene: .; j_gene: TRBJ2-5; abundance: .; v_gene: TRBV4-2; CDR3aa: CASSQETGVEETQYF; CDR3nt: TGTGCCAGCAGCCAAGAAACGGGGGTCGAAGAGACCCAGTACTTC
d_gene: TRBD2; j_gene: TRBJ2-3; abundance: few; v_gene: TRBV2; CDR3aa: CASSGTSGRADTQYF; CDR3nt: TGTGCCAGCAGCGGGACTAGCGGTCGGGCAGATACGCAGTATTTT
d_gene: TRBD2; j_gene: TRBJ2-3; abundance: .; v_gene: TRBV5-1; CDR3aa: CASSRTSGFTDTQYF; CDR3nt: TGCGCCAGCAGCCGTACTAGCGGGTTCACAGATACGCAGTATTTT
d_gene: TRBD2; j_gene: TRBJ2-4; abundance: .; v_gene: TRBV12-3/TRBV12-4; CDR3aa: CASSLAENIQYF; CDR3nt: TGTGCCAGCAGTCTAGCGGAAAACATTCAGTACTTC